The 15 T cell receptor beta chains presented below share a single source sample, sequenced in a study of Ad26.COV2.S vaccination and SARS-CoV-2 variants. Generated by immunoSEQ multiplex PCR, the TCRdb table keeps only in-frame clones and is missing some. The data contain 250,000 to 300,000 clones, around 87% of them singletons. Treatment meaning: 15 to 20 received Ad26.COV2.S at low or high dose, single or two shots; 5 received placebo; per-sample allocation not given. Collection of the samples took place on day 63 after the first injection of vaccine or placebo. Sequencing used peripheral blood, obtained in a trial of Ad26.COV2.S vaccine versus placebo. The receptors were gathered from a person between 18 and 65 years old who received the Ad26.COV2.S COVID-19 vaccine or a placebo.

Notes on this clone: Other DNA sequences within the sample encode an identical CDR3. The chain combines TRBV5-1 with TRBJ2-3; D gene unclear. CDR3 length: 11 amino acids. The ends were cut back, 0 bases at V and 6 bases at J, with 2 bases in the middle. CDR1 and CDR2 (germline): SGHRS, YFSETQ. The CDR3 DNA sequence: TGCGCCAGCAGCTTGGGTGATACGCAGTATTTT. Its translation: CASSLGDTQYF.

The chain joins TRBV2 to TRBJ2-3, with D possibly TRBD2 on 6 matching bases. The CDR3 is 14 residues long. Germline V lookup: CDR1 SNHLY, CDR2 FYNNEI. Trimming took 6 bases from V and 1 from J, leaving 11 bases between them. The CDR3 nucleotides read TGTGCCAGCAGAGTCTCTAGCGGCACAGATACGCAGTATTTT. Translating gives CASRVSSGTDTQYF.

V is TRBV7-8 and J is TRBJ2-7; D may correspond to TRBD1 or TRBD2 (5 bases each). Between the trimmed V and J ends, which lost 4 bases and 5 bases, there was a span of 9 bases. The germline gives CDR1 SGHVS, CDR2 FQNEAQ. CDR3 length: 12 amino acids. The DNA of the CDR3 is TGTGCCAGCAGCTCCGGGACCAACGAGCAGTACTTC. The encoded protein is CASSSGTNEQYF. The full variable domain, its missing parts supplied by reference TRBV7-8 and TRBJ2-7, is GAGVSQSPRYKVAKRGQDVALRCDPISGHVSLFWYQQALGQGPEFLTYFQNEAQLDKSGLPSDRFFAERPEGSVSTLKIQRTQQEDSAVYLCASSSGTNEQYFGPGTRLTVT.

This rearrangement joins TRBV4-3 to TRBJ1-5; possible D gene TRBD1, 5 bases. The CDR3 runs to 16 residues. V was shortened by 1 base and J by 3 bases, with 13 bases between the two germline ends. The germline CDR1 and CDR2 sequences are LGHNA and YSLEER. CDR3 sequence reads: CASSQGYGAPNQPQHF. The CDR3 nucleotides read TGCGCCAGCAGCCAAGGTTATGGGGCCCCCAATCAGCCCCAGCATTTT.

The V gene is TRBV7-9, the J gene TRBJ1-1, with D perhaps TRBD1 (5 bases). Germline values: CDR1 SEHNR, CDR2 FQNEAQ (reference sequence). This CDR3 has 14 residues. Trimming shortened V by 3 bases and J by 2 bases, and 10 bases separated the two germline ends. Written as DNA, the CDR3 is TGTGCCAGCAGCTTTGGTACAGGAAACACTGAAGCTTTCTTT. This gives the protein CASSFGTGNTEAFF.

This sequence joins TRBV27 and TRBJ1-4, with unresolved D. V was cut by 0 bases and J by 7 bases, with 3 bases left in between. CDR3 length: 12 amino acids. CDR1 MNHEY and CDR2 SMNVEV come from the germline V gene (reference sequence). Written as DNA, the CDR3 is TGTGCCAGCAGTTTATCGGGTGAAAAACTGTTTTTT. Translated, it gives CASSLSGEKLFF.

The chain recombines TRBV6-6 with TRBJ2-2; D is unclear. Germline CDR1 and CDR2: MNHNY and SVGAGI (reference sequence). Trimming stripped 4 bases from V and 5 bases from J, with 8 bases between. CDR3 length equals 13 residues. The CDR3 DNA follows: TGTGCCAGCAGTTTCGCGGTTACCGGGGAGCTGTTTTTT. Translated: CASSFAVTGELFF.

The V and J genes are TRBV10-3 and TRBJ1-2, with D tentatively TRBD1 (5 bases). The germline V gene encodes CDR1 ENHRY and CDR2 SYGVKD. Trimming took off 3 bases at V and 2 bases at J, with 7 bases between the two ends. The length of the CDR3 is 13 residues. This CDR3 reads CAISDPGNYGYTF. The CDR3 bases are TGTGCCATCAGTGATCCAGGGAACTATGGCTACACCTTC.

The rearrangement joins TRBV19 to TRBJ1-1, with 8 nucleotides matching TRBD1. The germline V gene encodes CDR1 LNHDA and CDR2 SQIVND (reference sequence). The trim removed 6 bases at V and 5 bases at J, leaving 8 bases unmatched. The CDR3 runs 14 residues. CDR3: CASSVTGGETEAFF. CDR3 nucleotides: TGTGCCAGTAGCGTTACAGGGGGGGAGACTGAAGCTTTCTTT.

The V gene is TRBV5-1, the J gene TRBJ2-5; possibly TRBD2 for D (7 bases). V lost 5 bases and J lost 5, with 19 bases in between. Germline V gene lookup returns CDR1 SGHRS and CDR2 YFSETQ. The CDR3 has 15 residues. This CDR3 is CASSQMGQAGETQYF. Written as DNA, the CDR3 is TGCGCCAGCAGTCAAATGGGACAAGCGGGGGAGACCCAGTACTTC.

The genes are TRBV6-4 and TRBJ1-1; 8 bases map to TRBD1. The CDR3 loop spans 11 amino acids. J lost 10 bases, V lost 7 bases, and 5 bases had no gene match. Germline loops: CDR1 MRHNA, CDR2 SNTAGT. DNA of the CDR3: TGTGCCAGCATTCAGGGGGCTAGAGCTTTCTTT. Its protein product is CASIQGARAFF.

This clone was recorded once. The chain has TRBV5-4 and TRBJ1-1; no clear D. The CDR3 runs 13 residues. Germline V CDR1 and CDR2: SGHNT, YYREEE (reference sequence). V was shortened by 4 bases and J by 7 bases, with 14 bases between the two germline ends. In DNA form, the CDR3 reads TGTGCCAGCAGCCCGTCTTTGCTAGGTGAAGCTTTCTTT. It yields the protein CASSPSLLGEAFF.

This rearrangement joins TRBV5-1 to TRBJ1-2, with a tentative D call TRBD1 (6 bases). The CDR3 sequence is 13 residues long. Germline assignment: CDR1 SGHRS and CDR2 YFSETQ. V lost 1 base, J lost 4 bases, and 8 bases lay in between. As DNA, the CDR3 is TGCGCCAGCAGCTTGACAGGGCTCTATGGCTACACCTTC. Protein product: CASSLTGLYGYTF.

This clone was detected only once. J is TRBJ2-1 and V is TRBV7-4, with TRBD2 identical over 11 bases. V trimming: 5 bases; J trimming: 4 bases; junction bases outside the gene matches: 13. CDR1 is SGHVT and CDR2 is SQSDAQ in the germline V gene. The CDR3 contains 18 residues. CDR3 DNA: TGTGCCAGCAGCGTATTCCTAGCGGGGGGCCAATTATACAATGAGCAGTTCTTC. Amino acids: CASSVFLAGGQLYNEQFF.

The chain couples TRBV7-6 to TRBJ2-5; TRBD2 agrees at 10 bases. Losses at the gene ends were 1 base for V and 4 bases for J; bases not matched to a gene: 6. The CDR3 has 16 residues. CDR1 is SGHVS and CDR2 is FNYEAQ in the germline V gene. The CDR3 loop reads CASSLEALAGAETQYF. For the CDR3, the DNA is TGTGCCAGCAGCTTAGAGGCCCTAGCGGGAGCAGAGACCCAGTACTTC.